These 10 T cell receptor beta chains were sequenced from one sample in a study of T cell changes during pregnancy in multiple sclerosis. Produced via immunoSEQ multiplex PCR; TCRdb's table is partial and in-frame only. The sample lists about 92,000 clones; approximately 92% were seen once. The specimen was peripheral blood, collected in the first trimester of pregnancy. The receptors were sampled from a female donor with multiple sclerosis, enrolled in a pregnancy study.

V and J are TRBV7-9 and TRBJ2-7, with D unresolved. Germline CDR1 and CDR2: SEHNR and FQNEAQ (reference sequence). The CDR3 runs to 14 residues. V was pared by 5 bases and J by 4 bases, with 15 bases between. The CDR3 sequence: CASSPLAGPYEQYF. As DNA, the CDR3 is TGTGCCAGCAGCCCCCTGGCAGGCCCGTACGAGCAGTACTTC.

The chain is built from TRBV19 and TRBJ2-5, with D perhaps TRBD2 (6 bases). CDR1 and CDR2 from the germline V gene are LNHDA and SQIVND (reference sequence). The CDR3 is made up of 15 amino acids. The V gene lost 4 bases and the J gene lost 7 bases, with 19 bases spanning the gap. CDR3 nucleotides: TGTGCCAGTAGTAATCGGGGGACCTTCGGGGGGACCCAGTACTTC. Amino acid sequence: CASSNRGTFGGTQYF.

The chain couples TRBV7-9 to TRBJ2-1; D is possibly TRBD1 (6 bases). This CDR3 contains 11 residues. Trimming shortened V by 4 bases and J by 9 bases, and 7 bases separated the two germline ends. The germline gives CDR1 SEHNR, CDR2 FQNEAQ (reference sequence). The CDR3 here is CASSSDSEQFF. DNA of the CDR3: TGTGCCAGCAGCTCGGACAGTGAGCAGTTCTTC.

The chain uses TRBV5-4 and TRBJ1-5; the D is unclear. The V gene lost 4 bases and the J gene lost 3 bases, with 8 bases spanning the gap. This CDR3 has 13 residues. Germline V gene sequence: CDR1 SGHNT, CDR2 YYREEE (reference sequence). CDR3 amino acids: CASSTDLNQPQHF. CDR3 sequence (DNA): TGTGCCAGCAGCACAGATCTCAATCAGCCCCAGCATTTT.

The J gene is TRBJ2-3, the V gene TRBV13, with unresolved D. V lost 5 bases and J lost 0, with 12 bases in between. Germline CDR1 and CDR2: PRHDT and FYEKMQ (reference sequence). The CDR3 is 15 residues long. The DNA for the CDR3 is TGTGCCAGCAGCCCTATGACATCTAGCACAGATACGCAGTATTTT. This sequence encodes CASSPMTSSTDTQYF. The whole variable domain, remainder taken from reference TRBV13 and TRBJ2-3, is AAGVIQSPRHLIKEKRETATLKCYPIPRHDTVYWYQQGPGQDPQFLISFYEKMQSDKGSIPDRFSAQQFSDYHSELNMSSLELGDSALYFCASSPMTSSTDTQYFGPGTRLTVL.

CDR3 coding DNA: TGTGCCAGCAGCATAGACGGGAGCACTGAAGCTTTCTTT. It translates to CASSIDGSTEAFF. The chain has TRBV6-6 and TRBJ1-1; D remains unclear. The CDR3 loop spans 13 amino acids. Trimming took off 6 bases at V and 4 bases at J, with 12 bases between the two ends. Germline assignment: CDR1 MNHNY and CDR2 SVGAGI (reference sequence).

The chain joins TRBV6-5 to TRBJ2-2; TRBD2 agrees at 9 bases. After removal of 4 bases from V and 1 base from J, the junction contained 4 bases not matched to a gene. The CDR3 is 16 residues long. The V gene's germline CDR1 is MNHEY and CDR2 SVGAGI. The CDR3 coding sequence is TGTGCCAGCAGTTCCCCGACTAGCGGGAACACCGGGGAGCTGTTTTTT. It yields the protein CASSSPTSGNTGELFF.

This clone was counted once. CDR3 bases: TGTGCCAGTACCTTTGGACAGCTCAACACTGAAGCTTTCTTT. The encoded protein is CASTFGQLNTEAFF. The V and J genes are TRBV19 and TRBJ1-1; tentative D call: TRBD1 (6 bases). The CDR3 is 14 residues long. The V gene lost 7 bases and the J gene lost 2 bases, with 14 bases spanning the gap. The germline CDR1 and CDR2 sequences are LNHDA and SQIVND (reference sequence).

This clone was seen a single time. The rearrangement joins TRBV6-1 to TRBJ2-4; D is perhaps TRBD2 (7 bases). The CDR3 extends over 15 amino acids. Germline V lookup: CDR1 MNHNS, CDR2 SASEGT. The V and J ends lost 4 bases and 2 bases respectively, with 12 bases between them. In DNA form, the CDR3 reads TGTGCCAGCAGTGTAGGGGGAGGGACCAAAAACATTCAGTACTTC. Its protein product is CASSVGGGTKNIQYF.

This rearrangement joins TRBV10-1 to TRBJ2-1; D not resolved. Trimming pared 1 base from V and 7 bases from J, leaving 5 bases between. This CDR3 has 12 amino acids. Germline lookup yields CDR1 WNHNN and CDR2 SYGVQD (reference sequence). CDR3 nucleotides: TGCGCCAGCAGTGAGTGCAGAAATGAGCAGTTCTTC. Protein sequence: CASSECRNEQFF.